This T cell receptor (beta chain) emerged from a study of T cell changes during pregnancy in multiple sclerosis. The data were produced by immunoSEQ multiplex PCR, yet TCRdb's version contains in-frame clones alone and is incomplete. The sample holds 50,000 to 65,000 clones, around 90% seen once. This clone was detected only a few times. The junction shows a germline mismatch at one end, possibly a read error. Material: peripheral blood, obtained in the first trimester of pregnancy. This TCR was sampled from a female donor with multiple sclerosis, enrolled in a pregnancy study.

The DNA of the CDR3 is TGTGCCAGTAGCCAAGGGCCAGTGACGGGATTGGACTTC. Its translation is CASSQGPVTGLDF. The chain has TRBV19 and TRBJ2-7; D perhaps matches TRBD2 (5 bases). Germline lookup yields CDR1 LNHDA and CDR2 SQIVND (reference sequence). The CDR3 extends over 13 amino acids.